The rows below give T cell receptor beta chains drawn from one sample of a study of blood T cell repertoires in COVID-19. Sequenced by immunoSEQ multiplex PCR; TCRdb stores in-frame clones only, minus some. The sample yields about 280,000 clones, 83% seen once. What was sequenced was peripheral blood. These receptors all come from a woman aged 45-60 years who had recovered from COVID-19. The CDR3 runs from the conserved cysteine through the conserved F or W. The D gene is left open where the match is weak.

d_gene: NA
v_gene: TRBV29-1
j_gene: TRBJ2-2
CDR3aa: CSVKGQAGELFF
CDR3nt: TGCAGCGTTAAAGGCCAGGCCGGGGAGCTGTTTTTT

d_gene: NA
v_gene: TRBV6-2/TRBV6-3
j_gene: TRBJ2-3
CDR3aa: CASSVFTDFLDTQYF
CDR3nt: TGTGCCAGCAGCGTATTTACAGATTTCTTAGATACGCAGTATTTT

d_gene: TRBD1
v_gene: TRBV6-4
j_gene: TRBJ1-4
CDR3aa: CASSGTGVDRNGEKLFF
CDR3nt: TGTGCCAGCAGTGGAACAGGGGTTGATAGGAATGGTGAAAAACTGTTTTTT

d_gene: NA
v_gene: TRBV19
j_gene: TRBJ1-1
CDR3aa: CASSIARTGNPEAFF
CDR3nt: TGTGCCAGTAGTATAGCTCGAACAGGGAATCCTGAAGCTTTCTTT

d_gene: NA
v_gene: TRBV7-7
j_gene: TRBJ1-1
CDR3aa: CASSPDTRSKLAFF
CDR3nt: TGTGCCAGCAGCCCTGACACACGCTCAAAACTGGCTTTCTTT

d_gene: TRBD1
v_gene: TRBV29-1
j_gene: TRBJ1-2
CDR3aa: CSVEGGTVRGGGYTF
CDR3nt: TGCAGCGTTGAAGGGGGGACAGTGAGGGGAGGTGGCTACACCTTC

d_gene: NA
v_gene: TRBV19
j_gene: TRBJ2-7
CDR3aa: CASTPRVGTREQYF
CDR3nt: TGTGCCAGTACCCCCCGGGTTGGTACTCGGGAGCAGTACTTC

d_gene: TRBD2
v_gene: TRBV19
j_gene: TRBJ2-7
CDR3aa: CASSGTSGREQYF
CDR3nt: TGTGCCAGTAGTGGGACTAGCGGCCGTGAGCAGTACTTC

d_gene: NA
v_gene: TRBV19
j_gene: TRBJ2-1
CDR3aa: CASSMSGLPSMVQFF
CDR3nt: TGTGCCAGTAGTATGTCAGGACTACCCTCGATGGTGCAGTTCTTC

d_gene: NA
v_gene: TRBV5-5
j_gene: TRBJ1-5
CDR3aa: CASSLAPTDNQPQHF
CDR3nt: TGTGCCAGCAGCTTGGCCCCGACTGATAATCAGCCCCAGCATTTT